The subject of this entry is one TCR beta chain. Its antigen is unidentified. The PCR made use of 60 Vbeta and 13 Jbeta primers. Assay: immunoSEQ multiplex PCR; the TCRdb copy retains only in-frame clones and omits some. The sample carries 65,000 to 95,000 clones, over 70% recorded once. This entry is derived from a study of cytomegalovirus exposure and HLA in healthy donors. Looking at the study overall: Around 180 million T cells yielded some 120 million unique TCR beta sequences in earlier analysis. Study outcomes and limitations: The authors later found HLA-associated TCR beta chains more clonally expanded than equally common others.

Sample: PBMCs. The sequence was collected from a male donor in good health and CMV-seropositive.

The CDR3 here is CASSAGQPTPQHF. Here the CDR3 DNA reads TGTGCCAGCAGCGCGGGACAGCCCACGCCCCAGCATTTT. The rearrangement joins TRBV2 to TRBJ1-5, with 7 bases fitting TRBD1. V dropped 6 bases and J dropped 9; count of bases not matched to a gene: 8. The CDR3 spans 13 residues. The germline V gene has CDR1 SNHLY and CDR2 FYNNEI. The entire variable domain, with the rest obtained from reference TRBV2 and TRBJ1-5, is as follows: EPEVTQTPSHQVTQMGQEVILRCVPISNHLYFYWYRQILGQKVEFLVSFYNNEISEKSEIFDDQFSVERPDGSNFTLKIRSTKLEDSAMYFCASSAGQPTPQHFGDGTRLSIL.